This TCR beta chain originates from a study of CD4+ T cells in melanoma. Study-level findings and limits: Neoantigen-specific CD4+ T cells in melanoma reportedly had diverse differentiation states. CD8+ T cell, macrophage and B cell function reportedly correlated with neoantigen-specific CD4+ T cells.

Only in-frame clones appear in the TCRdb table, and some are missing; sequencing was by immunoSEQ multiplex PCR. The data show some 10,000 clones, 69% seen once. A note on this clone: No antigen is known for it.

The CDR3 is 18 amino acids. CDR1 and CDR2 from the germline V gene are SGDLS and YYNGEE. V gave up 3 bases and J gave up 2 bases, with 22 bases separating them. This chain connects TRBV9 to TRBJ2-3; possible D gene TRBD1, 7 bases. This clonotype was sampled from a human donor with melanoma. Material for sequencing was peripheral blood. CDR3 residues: CASSEPSGQDYNTDTQYF. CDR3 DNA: TGTGCCAGCAGCGAACCATCCGGACAGGACTACAACACAGATACGCAGTATTTT.